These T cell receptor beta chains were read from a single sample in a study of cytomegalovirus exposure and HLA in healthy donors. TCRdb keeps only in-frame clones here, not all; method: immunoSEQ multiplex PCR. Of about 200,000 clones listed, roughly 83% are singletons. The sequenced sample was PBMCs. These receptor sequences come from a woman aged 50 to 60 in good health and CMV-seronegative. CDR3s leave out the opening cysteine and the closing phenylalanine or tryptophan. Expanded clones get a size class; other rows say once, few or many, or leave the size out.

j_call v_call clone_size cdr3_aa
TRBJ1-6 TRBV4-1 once ASSQDRQGANNSPLH
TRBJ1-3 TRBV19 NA ASKGQLFSGNTIY
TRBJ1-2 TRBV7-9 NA ASSLEVAGSYGYT
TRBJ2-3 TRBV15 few ATSRAKSTGGTQY
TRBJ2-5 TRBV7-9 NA SSSSGVATQETQY
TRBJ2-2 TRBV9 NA ASSVLGAGGATGELF
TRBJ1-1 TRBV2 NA ASSGWGLTEAF
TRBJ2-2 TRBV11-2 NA ASSLEGAGGELF
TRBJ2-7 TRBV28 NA ASRSFGTGSYEQY
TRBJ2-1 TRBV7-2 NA ASSPVGLVGEQF
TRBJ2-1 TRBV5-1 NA ASSLATSALTYNEQF
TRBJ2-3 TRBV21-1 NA ASSKIGKTEYSTDTQY
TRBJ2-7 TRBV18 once ASSPGLSSGRAGEQY
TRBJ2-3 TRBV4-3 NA ASSQENFGHGNTDTQY
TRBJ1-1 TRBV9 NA ASSVEGGTEAF
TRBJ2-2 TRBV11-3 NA ASTSSPNTGELF
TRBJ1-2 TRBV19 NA ASSMGVIASTGGYT
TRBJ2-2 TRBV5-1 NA ASSSAQREDTGELF
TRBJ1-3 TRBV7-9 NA ASSLAGVDTIY
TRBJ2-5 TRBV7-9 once ASRAGKVLGETQY